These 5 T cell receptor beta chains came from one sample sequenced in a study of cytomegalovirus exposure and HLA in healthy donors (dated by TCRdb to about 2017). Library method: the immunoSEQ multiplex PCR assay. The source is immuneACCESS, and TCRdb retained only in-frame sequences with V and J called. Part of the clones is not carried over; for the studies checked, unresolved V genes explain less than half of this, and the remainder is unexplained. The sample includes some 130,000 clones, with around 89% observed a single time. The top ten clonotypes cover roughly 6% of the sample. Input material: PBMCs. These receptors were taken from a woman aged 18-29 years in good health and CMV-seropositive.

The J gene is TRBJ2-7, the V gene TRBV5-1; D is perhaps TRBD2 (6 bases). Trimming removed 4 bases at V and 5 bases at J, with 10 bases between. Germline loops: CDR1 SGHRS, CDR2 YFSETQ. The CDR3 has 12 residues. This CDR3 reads CASSRGSNEQYF. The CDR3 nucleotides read TGCGCCAGCAGCCGGGGGTCCAACGAGCAGTACTTC.

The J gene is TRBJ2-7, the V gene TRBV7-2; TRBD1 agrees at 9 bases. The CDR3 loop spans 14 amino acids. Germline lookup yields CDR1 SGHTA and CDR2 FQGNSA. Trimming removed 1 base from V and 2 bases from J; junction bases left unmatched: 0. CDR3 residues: CASSLDRGPYEQYF. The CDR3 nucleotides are TGTGCCAGCAGCTTAGACAGGGGGCCCTACGAGCAGTACTTC. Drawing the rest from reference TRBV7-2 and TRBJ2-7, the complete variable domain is GAGVSQSPSNKVTEKGKDVELRCDPISGHTALYWYRQSLGQGLEFLIYFQGNSAPDKSGLPSDRFSAERTGGSVSTLTIQRTQQEDSAVYLCASSLDRGPYEQYFGPGTRLTVT.

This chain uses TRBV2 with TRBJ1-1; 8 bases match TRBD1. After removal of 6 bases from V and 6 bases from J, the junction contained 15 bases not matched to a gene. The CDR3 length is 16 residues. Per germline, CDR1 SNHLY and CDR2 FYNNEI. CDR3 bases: TGTGCCAGCAGCTTAGACAGGGGCGTTCCTTGGGCTGAAGCTTTCTTT. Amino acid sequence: CASSLDRGVPWAEAFF.

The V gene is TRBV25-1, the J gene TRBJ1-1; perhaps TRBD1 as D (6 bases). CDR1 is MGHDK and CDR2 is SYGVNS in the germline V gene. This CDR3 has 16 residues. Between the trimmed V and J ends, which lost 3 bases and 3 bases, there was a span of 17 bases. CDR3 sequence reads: CASSDGWWGLDTEAFF. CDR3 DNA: TGTGCCAGCAGTGATGGATGGTGGGGGCTCGACACTGAAGCTTTCTTT. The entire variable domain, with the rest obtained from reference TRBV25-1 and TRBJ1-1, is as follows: EADIYQTPRYLVIGTGKKITLECSQTMGHDKMYWYQQDPGMELHLIHYSYGVNSTEKGDLSSESTVSRIRTEHFPLTLESARPSHTSQYLCASSDGWWGLDTEAFFGQGTRLTVV.

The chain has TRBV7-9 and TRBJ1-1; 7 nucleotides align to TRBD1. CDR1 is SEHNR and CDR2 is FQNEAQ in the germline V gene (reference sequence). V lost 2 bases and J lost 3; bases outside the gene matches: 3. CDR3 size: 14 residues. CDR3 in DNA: TGTGCCAGCAGCTTAAGGGGGCAAGACACTGAAGCTTTCTTT. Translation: CASSLRGQDTEAFF. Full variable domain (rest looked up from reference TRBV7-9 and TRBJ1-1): DTGVSQNPRHKITKRGQNVTFRCDPISEHNRLYWYRQTLGQGPEFLTYFQNEAQLEKSRLLSDRFSAERPKGSFSTLEIQRTEQGDSAMYLCASSLRGQDTEAFFGQGTRLTVV.